This TCR beta chain comes out of a study of T cell responses to AZD1222 COVID-19 vaccine. About the study: Analyses pooled second doses at about 4 or about 12 weeks. Findings and caveats of the study: Clonal diversity was possibly underestimated, and the donors were mostly white British, with more females. Just a handful of AZD1222 recipients were seropositive at baseline. After two AZD1222 doses, spike-specific TCR breadth and depth rose versus day 0.

Measured with immunoSEQ multiplex PCR; TCRdb has only the in-frame clones, and not every one. The sample holds tens of thousands of clones, approximately 85% seen once. With respect to this clone: Its cognate antigen is unknown.

This CDR3 has 12 residues. V was pared by 7 bases and J by 9 bases, with 13 bases between. This sequence joins TRBV12-3 or TRBV12-4 and TRBJ1-5; a possible D gene is TRBD1 (6 bases). The origin of this receptor is an adult in good health. This specimen was peripheral blood, taken on day 0 of AZD1222 vaccination. The CDR3 DNA sequence: TGTGCCAGCAACAACAGGGTACCGCCCCAGCATTTT. Protein sequence: CASNNRVPPQHF.